The T cell receptor (beta chain) described here comes from a study of blood T cell repertoires in COVID-19. Study context: Samples came from the United States, Italy and Spain, spanning acute and convalescent COVID-19. T cells, B-cell-depleted T cells, or PBMCs provided the cDNA or gDNA that served as material.

Per the study methods: Amplifying reference gene primers gave estimates of nucleated cell counts. Data came from immunoSEQ multiplex PCR; TCRdb stores just in-frame clones and leaves some out. The V and J calls and the clone size are those of that table, but D and trimming were determined from the DNA. The sample holds around 320,000 clones, about 87% seen once. The CDR3 is made up of 14 amino acids. Germline CDR1 and CDR2: MDHEN and SYDVKM. Trimming took 6 bases from V and 3 from J; bases not matched to a gene: 7. This clonotype originated in a woman aged 25-40 years who had recovered from COVID-19. The specimen was peripheral blood. The J gene is TRBJ1-2, the V gene TRBV28; TRBD1 matches 7 bases. CDR3 nucleotides: TGTGCCAGCAGCCCCGGGACAGTGTACTATGGCTACACCTTC. Amino acid sequence: CASSPGTVYYGYTF.